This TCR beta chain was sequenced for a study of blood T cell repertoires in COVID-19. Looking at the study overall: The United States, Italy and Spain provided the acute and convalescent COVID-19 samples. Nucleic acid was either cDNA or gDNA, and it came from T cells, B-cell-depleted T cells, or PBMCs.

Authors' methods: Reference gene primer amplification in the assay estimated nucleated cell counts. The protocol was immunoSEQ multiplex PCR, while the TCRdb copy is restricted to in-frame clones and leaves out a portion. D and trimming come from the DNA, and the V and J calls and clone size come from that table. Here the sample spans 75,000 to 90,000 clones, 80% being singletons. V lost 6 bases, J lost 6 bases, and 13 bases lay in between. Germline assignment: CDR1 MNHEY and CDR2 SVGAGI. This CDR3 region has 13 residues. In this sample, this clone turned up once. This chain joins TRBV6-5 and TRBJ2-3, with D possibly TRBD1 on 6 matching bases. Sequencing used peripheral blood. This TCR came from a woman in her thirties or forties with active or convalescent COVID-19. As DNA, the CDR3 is TGTGCCAGCAGACCCGGCACAGGGGATACGCAGTATTTT. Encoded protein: CASRPGTGDTQYF.